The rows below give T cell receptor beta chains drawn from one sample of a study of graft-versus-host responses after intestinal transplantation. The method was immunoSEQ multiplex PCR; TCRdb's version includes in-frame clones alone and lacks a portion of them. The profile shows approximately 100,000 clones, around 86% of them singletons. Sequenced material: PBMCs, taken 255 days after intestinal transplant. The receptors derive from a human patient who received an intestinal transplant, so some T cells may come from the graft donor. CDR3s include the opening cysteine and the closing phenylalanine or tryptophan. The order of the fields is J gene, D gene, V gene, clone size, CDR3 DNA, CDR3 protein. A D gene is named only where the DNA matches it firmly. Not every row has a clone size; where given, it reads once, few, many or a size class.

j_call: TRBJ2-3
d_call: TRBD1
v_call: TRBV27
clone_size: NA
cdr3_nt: TGTGCCAGCAGTTTTTATGACAGGGAAACAGATACGCAGTATTTT
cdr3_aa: CASSFYDRETDTQYF

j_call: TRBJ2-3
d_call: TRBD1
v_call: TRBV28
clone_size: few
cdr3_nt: TGTGCCAGCAGAACGGGACAGGGGGAAACAGATACGCAGTATTTT
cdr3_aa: CASRTGQGETDTQYF

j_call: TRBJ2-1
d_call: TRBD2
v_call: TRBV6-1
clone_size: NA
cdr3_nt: TGTGCCAGCAGTGAATCGGCGGGAGGGCCCTATGAGCAGTTCTTC
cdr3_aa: CASSESAGGPYEQFF

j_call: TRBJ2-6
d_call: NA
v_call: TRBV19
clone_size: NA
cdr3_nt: TGTGCCAGTAGTATAGACAGTAGCTCTGGGGCCAACGTCCTGACTTTC
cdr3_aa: CASSIDSSSGANVLTF

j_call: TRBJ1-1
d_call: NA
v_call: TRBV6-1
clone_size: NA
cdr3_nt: TGTGCCAGCAGTGAAAACAGACTGAACACTGAAGCTTTCTTT
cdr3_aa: CASSENRLNTEAFF

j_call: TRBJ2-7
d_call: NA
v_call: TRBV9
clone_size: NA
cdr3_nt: TGTGCCAGCAGCGTAGGTCCAGGCCTTCCCTACGAGCAGTACTTC
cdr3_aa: CASSVGPGLPYEQYF

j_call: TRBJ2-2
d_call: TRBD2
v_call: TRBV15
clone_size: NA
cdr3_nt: TGTGCCACCAGCAGAGATCGGGGGGGGCCGGGCACCGGGGAGCTGTTTTTT
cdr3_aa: CATSRDRGGPGTGELFF

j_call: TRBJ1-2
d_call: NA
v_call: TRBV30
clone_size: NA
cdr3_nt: TGTGCCGAAAGAAGGACGGGGAAAGCAGGTGGCTACACCTTC
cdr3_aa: CAERRTGKAGGYTF

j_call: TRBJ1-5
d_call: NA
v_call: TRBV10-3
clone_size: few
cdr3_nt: TGTGCCATCTCCTCGGGGTTGGGGAGCAATCAGCCCCAGCATTTT
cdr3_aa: CAISSGLGSNQPQHF

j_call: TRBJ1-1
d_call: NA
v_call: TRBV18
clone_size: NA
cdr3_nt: TGTGCCAGCTCACCACGCGCCCCGGCACAGGGAGCGGGCGTTAACACTGAAGCTTTCTTT
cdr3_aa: CASSPRAPAQGAGVNTEAFF

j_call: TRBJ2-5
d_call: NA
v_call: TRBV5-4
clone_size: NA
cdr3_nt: TGTGCCAGCAGCTCAGTACAGGGAAGTGGAGAGACCCAGTACTTC
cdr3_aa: CASSSVQGSGETQYF